There are a few counts of the clone carrying this T cell receptor beta chain. The data are from a study of cytotoxic CD8 clonotypes in ibrutinib-treated CLL. The overall study: The cohort had around 10 relapsed/refractory and around 14 treatment-naive patients, about 18 IGHV unmutated. It was after a median approximately twelve months of treatment, range 6 to 36, that response samples were taken.

Trimming took 2 bases from V and 10 from J, leaving 16 bases between them. This CDR3 is built from 14 residues. Germline CDR1 reads SGDLS; CDR2 reads YYNGEE. TCRdb keeps only in-frame clones here, not all; method: immunoSEQ multiplex PCR. The sample includes approximately 280,000 clones, less than 85% seen only once; the top ten take approximately 5.1%. The specimen comprised PBMCs, sampled at disease progression, from a patient treated with ibrutinib. The genes are TRBV9 and TRBJ2-1; D gene unclear. This TCR came from a human donor with chronic lymphocytic leukemia. The chain's CDR3 is CASSVQAIGEEQFF. The CDR3, as DNA: TGTGCCAGCAGCGTTCAAGCGATTGGAGAAGAGCAGTTCTTC.